The source of this T cell receptor (beta chain) is a study of blood T cell dynamics during melanoma immunotherapy. The overall study: Metastatic melanoma patients received first-line pembrolizumab or nivolumab plus ipilimumab.

TCRdb keeps only in-frame clones here, not all; method: immunoSEQ multiplex PCR. The sample gives 10,000 or so clones, roughly 81% of which show up once; approximately 14% is in the top ten. Germline CDR1 and CDR2: LGHNT and FRNRAP. Between the trimmed V and J ends, which lost 0 bases and 6 bases, there was a span of 7 bases. The CDR3 has 13 amino acids. Time point here: pre-treatment baseline. The sequence derives from a human donor with melanoma. Source: blood, taken from a patient treated with checkpoint blockade. V is TRBV12-5 and J is TRBJ2-3; possibly TRBD2 for D (5 bases). CDR3 nucleotides: TGTGCTAGTGGTTTGGTACTAGTGGATACGCAGTATTTT. As protein: CASGLVLVDTQYF.